The source of this T cell receptor beta chain is a study of control samples from healthy donors and cancer patients. TCRdb keeps only in-frame clones here, not all; method: immunoSEQ multiplex PCR. There are some 120,000 clones in the sample; over 75% occur only once, and about 2.7% lies in the top ten. The sequenced sample consisted of blood. The sequence was obtained from a man in his fifties or sixties in good health.

The CDR3 nucleotides are TGTGCCAGCAGGTACTCTGGGACGTCGGATGAAGCTTTCTTT. It yields the protein CASRYSGTSDEAFF. The rearrangement joins TRBV28 to TRBJ1-1, with a weak D call TRBD1 (5 bases). Trimming stripped 6 bases from V and 7 bases from J, with 18 bases between. This CDR3 is 14 amino acids long. Germline assignment: CDR1 MDHEN and CDR2 SYDVKM.